This TCR beta chain was sequenced in a study of cytomegalovirus exposure and HLA in healthy donors. Regarding the study as a whole: Later analysis placed DRB1 highest and HLA-C lowest in TCR association rates, which differed by HLA locus. According to the study, around 160 TCR beta chains were cytomegalovirus-associated.

V trimming: 6 bases; J trimming: 0 bases; junction bases outside the gene matches: 4. Germline lookup yields CDR1 SEHNR and CDR2 FQNEAQ (reference sequence). This CDR3 contains 14 residues. The PCR made use of 60 Vbeta and 13 Jbeta primers. Clones were read by immunoSEQ multiplex PCR, and TCRdb kept only the in-frame ones, dropping some. The sample contains around 130,000 clones, just over 70% of which appear only once. Comment on this clone: Its cognate antigen is unknown.

The sequence came from a woman aged 55-69 years in good health and CMV-seropositive. The J gene is TRBJ1-1, the V gene TRBV7-9, with TRBD1 identical over 7 bases. The sample comprised PBMCs. CDR3 DNA: TGTGCCAGCAGGATTACAGGGGTGAACACTGAAGCTTTCTTT. Translating gives CASRITGVNTEAFF.